The 25 T cell receptor beta chains reported below all come from one sample, sequenced in a study of neurological immune-mediated disorders. TCRdb passed the 5' RACE reads through MiXCR, listing each CDR3 protein once. The sample comprises tens of thousands of distinct CDR3 sequences, around 5.5% of which are singletons, and 7.4% rests with the top ten. The material sequenced was PBMCs. The source of these receptors is a man aged 18 to 29 with multiple sclerosis.

The V and J genes are TRBV5-6 and TRBJ2-1; D is tentatively TRBD1 or TRBD2 (5 bases each). V shed 1 base and J shed 8 bases, with 10 bases lying between them. The CDR3 is 13 amino acids. CDR1 SGHDT and CDR2 YYEEEE come from the germline V gene. The DNA for the CDR3 is TGTGCCAGCAGCTTGTCAATGGGGGATGAGCAGTTCTTC. Translated, it gives CASSLSMGDEQFF.

A note on this clonotype: With a much larger clone just one base away, this may be a read error. The chain carries TRBV7-8 and TRBJ2-7; D is ambiguous. Germline V gene lookup returns CDR1 SGHVS and CDR2 FQNEAQ. This CDR3 spans 13 amino acids. Trimming removed 2 bases from V and 7 bases from J, with 12 bases in between. The CDR3 protein is CASSLSQAQEQYF. The CDR3 bases are TGTGCCAGCAGCTTATCGCAGGCACAAGAGCAGTACTTC.

This clonotype was counted ten times or more. The CDR3, as DNA: TGCGCCAGCAGCTTCGGGGGAGGCTCCTACAATGAGCAGTTCTTC. Translated, it gives CASSFGGGSYNEQFF. The chain links TRBV5-1 to TRBJ2-1; TRBD2 might be the D (6 bases). Trimming removed 2 bases from V and 0 bases from J, with 9 bases in between. This CDR3 has 15 amino acids. In germline, CDR1 is SGHRS, CDR2 YFSETQ.

This clonotype was seen ten or more times. The rearrangement joins TRBV5-5 to TRBJ2-3; TRBD2 matches at 11 bases. Trimming took 4 bases from V and 2 from J; bases not matched to a gene: 3. The length of the CDR3 is 15 residues. Germline V lookup: CDR1 SGHKS, CDR2 YYEKEE (reference sequence). In DNA, the CDR3 is TGTGCCAGCAGCCAGGGACTAGCGGACACAGATACGCAGTATTTT. It is translated as CASSQGLADTDTQYF.

This clonotype was seen at least ten times. The chain carries TRBV29-1 and TRBJ2-5; unclear D gene. Germline V gene data show CDR1 as SQVTM and CDR2 as ANQGSEA. V lost 1 base and J 5 bases, leaving 11 bases between the germline ends. This CDR3 contains 13 residues. The CDR3 sequence: CSVEVTGRETQYF. The CDR3 DNA reads TGCAGCGTTGAAGTTACTGGGCGGGAGACCCAGTACTTC.

This clonotype was counted at least ten times. The chain uses TRBV27 and TRBJ1-5, with D unresolved. Germline CDR1 reads MNHEY; CDR2 reads SMNVEV (reference sequence). The V end was cut by 6 bases, the J end by 0 bases, with 15 bases between. This CDR3 is built from 16 residues. The CDR3: CASRRSGLASNQPQHF. The CDR3 region has the DNA TGTGCCAGCAGACGTAGCGGGCTAGCTAGCAATCAGCCCCAGCATTTT.

This clonotype was detected ten times or more. The chain uses TRBV20-1 and TRBJ1-1; 8 bases fit TRBD1. This CDR3 region has 14 residues. The germline gives CDR1 DFQATT, CDR2 SNEGSKA (reference sequence). V lost 3 bases to trimming and J lost 5 bases; unmatched junction nucleotides: 8. CDR3 sequence (DNA): TGCAGTGCTAGTCGTCAGGGGGCATGGACTGAAGCTTTCTTT. It is translated as CSASRQGAWTEAFF.

This clonotype was observed many times. The chain has TRBV12-3 or TRBV12-4 and TRBJ1-5; 7 bases are a match to TRBD1. J lost 6 bases, V lost 10 bases, and 6 bases had no gene match. The CDR3 extends over 12 amino acids. The CDR3 DNA reads TGTGCCACTCAACAGGGGTCTCAGCCCCAGCATTTT. The encoded protein is CATQQGSQPQHF.

This clonotype was recorded at least ten times. This chain uses TRBV29-1 with TRBJ1-1, with TRBD1 matching 7 bases. The CDR3 consists of 13 residues. Germline V lookup: CDR1 SQVTM, CDR2 ANQGSEA. The V segment lost 7 bases and the J segment 11 bases; nucleotides outside the gene matches: 16. The CDR3 DNA reads as TGCAGCGCCGAGAAGGGGGCATCTGGGACGGCTTTCTTT. Translating gives CSAEKGASGTAFF.

This clonotype was counted ten times or more. This chain connects TRBV20-1 to TRBJ2-5; TRBD2 matches at 8 bases. Trimming removed 3 bases from V and 5 bases from J; junction bases left unmatched: 5. This CDR3 contains 13 residues. The germline gives CDR1 DFQATT, CDR2 SNEGSKA (reference sequence). The CDR3 region is CSASGGALETQYF. CDR3 bases: TGCAGTGCTAGCGGGGGGGCTCTGGAGACCCAGTACTTC.

J is TRBJ1-1 and V is TRBV7-2, with D possibly TRBD1 on 5 matching bases. The CDR3 runs 12 residues. The ends were cut back, 1 base at V and 10 bases at J, with 10 bases in the middle. Per germline, CDR1 SGHTA and CDR2 FQGNSA. CDR3 nucleotides: TGTGCCAGCAGCTTAGTAGGGGCTGGAGCTTTCTTT. Translated, it gives CASSLVGAGAFF.

About this clonotype itself: One end of the junction does not line up with germline, which may come from a read error. V usage is TRBV9 and J usage is TRBJ1-3; TRBD1 matches 7 bases. Per germline, CDR1 SGDLS and CDR2 YYNGEE. CDR3 length equals 14 residues. This CDR3 is CASSPGGGGKTIYF. CDR3 nucleotides: TGTGCCAGCAGCCCAGGGGGTGGTGGAAAAACCATATATTTT. The full variable domain, its missing parts supplied by reference TRBV9 and TRBJ1-3, is DSGVTQTPKHLITATGQRVTLRCSPRSGDLSVYWYQQSLDQGLQFLIQYYNGEERAKGNILERFSAQQFPDLHSELNLSSLELGDSALYFCASSPGGGGKTIYFGEGSWLTVV.

About this clonotype itself: The junction does not match germline at one end; this may be a read error. The V call is TRBV15, the J call TRBJ1-5; unclear D gene. CDR1 is LNHNV and CDR2 is YYDKDF in the germline V gene (reference sequence). This CDR3 spans 15 amino acids. In DNA form, the CDR3 reads TGTGCCACCAGCACTCAGACGGGGAGCAATCAGCCCCAGAATTTT. This gives the protein CATSTQTGSNQPQNF. Drawing the rest from reference TRBV15 and TRBJ1-5, the complete variable domain is DAMVIQNPRYQVTQFGKPVTLSCSQTLNHNVMYWYQQKSSQAPKLLFHYYDKDFNNEADTPDNFQSRRPNTSFCFLDIRSPGLGDTAMYLCATSTQTGSNQPQNFGDGTRLSIL.

This clonotype was detected ten times or more. The chain combines TRBV5-6 with TRBJ2-6; D possibly matches TRBD1 or TRBD2 (6 bases each). The CDR3 is made up of 17 amino acids. V shed 1 base and J shed 2 bases, with 13 bases lying between them. The germline V gene has CDR1 SGHDT and CDR2 YYEEEE. The DNA of the CDR3 is TGTGCCAGCAGCTTGATGGGGGGCGCTGCTGGGGCCAACGTCCTGACTTTC. The encoded protein is CASSLMGGAAGANVLTF.

The chain is built from TRBV20-1 and TRBJ1-1, with D tentatively TRBD1 (6 bases). With 6 bases removed from V and 0 bases from J, the gap between germline ends came to 14 bases. Germline assignment: CDR1 DFQATT and CDR2 SNEGSKA (reference sequence). The CDR3 is 14 amino acids. CDR3 bases: TGCAGTGCCTTTAGCAGGGGAATGAACACTGAAGCTTTCTTT. It yields the protein CSAFSRGMNTEAFF.

In this sample, this clonotype turned up many times. The genes are TRBV5-1 and TRBJ1-4; 7 bases agree with TRBD1. The junction had 1 base not matched to a gene; V was cut back by 4 bases and J by 7 bases. The germline CDR1 and CDR2 sequences are SGHRS and YFSETQ. CDR3 size: 12 residues. CDR3 bases: TGCGCCAGCAGCGGGGACAGTGAAAAACTGTTTTTT. This translates into CASSGDSEKLFF. The entire variable domain, with the rest obtained from reference TRBV5-1 and TRBJ1-4, is as follows: KAGVTQTPRYLIKTRGQQVTLSCSPISGHRSVSWYQQTPGQGLQFLFEYFSETQRNKGNFPGRFSGRQFSNSRSEMNVSTLELGDSALYLCASSGDSEKLFFGSGTQLSVL.

This clonotype appeared many times. The chain joins TRBV12-3 or TRBV12-4 to TRBJ1-2; D not certain. This CDR3 has 14 residues. V lost 2 bases to trimming and J lost 2 bases, with 9 bases between them. The CDR3: CASSLSPGNYGYTF. CDR3 nucleotides: TGTGCCAGCAGTTTAAGTCCGGGAAACTATGGCTACACCTTC.

This clonotype was recorded many times. The chain couples TRBV5-1 to TRBJ2-5, with 9 bases fitting TRBD2. V dropped 5 bases and J dropped 5; count of bases not matched to a gene: 13. Germline V CDR1 and CDR2: SGHRS, YFSETQ. The CDR3 is made up of 16 amino acids. The CDR3 nucleotides are TGCGCCAGCAGATCTAGCGGGGACCTAAGATTGGAGACCCAGTACTTC. Translation: CASRSSGDLRLETQYF. The complete variable domain, with remaining parts taken from reference TRBV5-1 and TRBJ2-5, reads KAGVTQTPRYLIKTRGQQVTLSCSPISGHRSVSWYQQTPGQGLQFLFEYFSETQRNKGNFPGRFSGRQFSNSRSEMNVSTLELGDSALYLCASRSSGDLRLETQYFGPGTRLLVL.

At least ten counts were recorded for this clonotype. The chain links TRBV20-1 to TRBJ2-1; TRBD2 is a possible D gene (6 bases). Trimming took off 3 bases at V and 13 bases at J, with 13 bases between the two ends. The CDR3 contains 11 residues. Germline V gene data show CDR1 as DFQATT and CDR2 as SNEGSKA (reference sequence). For the CDR3, the DNA is TGCAGTGCTAGCCGAAGCGGGCTACAGTTCTTC. Protein sequence: CSASRSGLQFF.

Of note for this clonotype: This sequence may be a read error, since a much larger clone differs from it by one base. V usage is TRBV7-8 and J usage is TRBJ2-1; D is possibly TRBD2 (5 bases). Per germline, CDR1 SGHVS and CDR2 FQNEAQ. This CDR3 has 15 residues. V was shortened by 2 bases and J by 1 base, with 9 bases between the two germline ends. CDR3 in amino acids: CASSLKRESYNEQFF. The DNA of the CDR3 is TGTGCCAGCAGCTTAAAGAGGGAATCCTACAATGAGCAGTTCTTC.

Many counts were recorded for this clonotype. This chain links TRBV7-9 with TRBJ2-4; a weak D match, TRBD1 (6 bases). The germline V gene has CDR1 SEHNR and CDR2 FQNEAQ (reference sequence). The CDR3 is 13 amino acids. The ends were cut back, 5 bases at V and 9 bases at J, with 14 bases in the middle. The CDR3 is CASSLETGSIQYF. Written as DNA, the CDR3 is TGTGCCAGCAGCCTAGAAACAGGGTCCATTCAGTACTTC.

This clonotype occurred many times. V and J are TRBV6-2 or TRBV6-3 and TRBJ2-3, with unresolved D. The V end was cut by 2 bases, the J end by 4 bases, with 10 bases between. The CDR3 spans 14 residues. The germline CDR1 and CDR2 sequences are MNHEY and SVGEGT. The CDR3 DNA reads TGTGCCAGCAGTTACCGAAATGGCGCAGATACGCAGTATTTT. Translating it yields CASSYRNGADTQYF.

Concerning this clonotype itself: A much more abundant neighbour one base away suggests this may be a read error. No conserved phenylalanine or tryptophan ends this CDR3, so it is likely a read error. The chain is built from TRBV9 and TRBJ2-3; D might be TRBD2 (6 bases). The germline V and J ends were trimmed by 0 bases and 0 bases, with 11 bases remaining between them. Germline values: CDR1 SGDLS, CDR2 YYNGEE. The CDR3 spans 16 residues. DNA of the CDR3: TGTGCCAGCAGCGTAGTGGCGGGGACTAGCACAGATACGCAGTATATT. Translated: CASSVVAGTSTDTQYI.

This clonotype was counted at least ten times. The gene calls are TRBV5-1 and TRBJ2-3; 7 bases match TRBD2. Germline V gives CDR1 SGHRS, CDR2 YFSETQ. Trimming removed 3 bases from V and 0 bases from J; junction bases left unmatched: 7. This CDR3 has 16 amino acids. This chain's CDR3 is CASSWEMRGSTDTQYF. The CDR3 bases are TGCGCCAGCAGCTGGGAGATGCGGGGGAGCACAGATACGCAGTATTTT.

This clonotype was counted ten times or more. This chain uses TRBV7-2 with TRBJ2-5; unclear D gene. The CDR3 runs 14 residues. Germline V gene lookup returns CDR1 SGHTA and CDR2 FQGNSA. Trimming removed 5 bases from V and 5 bases from J, with 15 bases in between. The CDR3 sequence is CASSPPRAWETQYF. For the CDR3, the DNA is TGTGCCAGCAGCCCCCCTCGGGCGTGGGAGACCCAGTACTTC.